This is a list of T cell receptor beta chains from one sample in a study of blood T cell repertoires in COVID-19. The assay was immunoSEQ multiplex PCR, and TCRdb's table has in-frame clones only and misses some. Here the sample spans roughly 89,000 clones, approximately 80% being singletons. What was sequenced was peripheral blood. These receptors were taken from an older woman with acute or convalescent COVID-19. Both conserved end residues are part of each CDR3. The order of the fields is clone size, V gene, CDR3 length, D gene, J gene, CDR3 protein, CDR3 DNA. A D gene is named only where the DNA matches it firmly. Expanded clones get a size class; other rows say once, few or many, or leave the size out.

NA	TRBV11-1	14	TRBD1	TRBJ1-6	CASSSGQGSSPLHF	TGTGCCAGCAGTTCTGGACAGGGGAGTTCACCCCTCCACTTT
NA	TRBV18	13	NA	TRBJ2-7	CASSPIGVDEQYF	TGTGCCAGCTCACCGATCGGGGTGGACGAGCAGTACTTC
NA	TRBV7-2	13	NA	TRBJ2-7	CASSFEGWAEQYF	TGTGCCAGCAGCTTCGAGGGTTGGGCCGAGCAGTACTTC
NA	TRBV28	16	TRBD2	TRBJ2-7	CASSFSSGRSSYEQYF	TGTGCCAGCAGTTTTTCTAGCGGGAGGAGCTCCTACGAGCAGTACTTC
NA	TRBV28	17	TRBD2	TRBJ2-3	CASSFLRTSGTGSTQYF	TGTGCCAGCAGTTTCCTTCGGACTAGCGGGACGGGAAGTACGCAGTATTTT
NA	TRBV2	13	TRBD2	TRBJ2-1	CASSEGAGLWQFF	TGTGCCAGCAGTGAAGGAGCGGGATTGTGGCAGTTCTTC
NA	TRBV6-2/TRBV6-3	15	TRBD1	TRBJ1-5	CASSYAGGLGQPQHF	TGTGCCAGCAGTTACGCAGGGGGCTTGGGTCAGCCCCAGCATTTT
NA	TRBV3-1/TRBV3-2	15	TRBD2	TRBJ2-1	CASSHGTSYNNEQFF	TGTGCCAGCAGCCATGGGACTAGCTATAACAATGAGCAGTTCTTC
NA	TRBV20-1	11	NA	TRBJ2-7	CSAAGVYEQYF	TGCAGTGCAGCCGGGGTCTACGAGCAGTACTTC
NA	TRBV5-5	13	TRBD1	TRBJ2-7	CASSWDRVREQYF	TGTGCCAGCAGCTGGGACAGGGTTCGTGAGCAGTACTTC
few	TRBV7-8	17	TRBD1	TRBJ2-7	CASSQTPSGTGGNEQYF	TGTGCCAGCAGCCAAACTCCCTCCGGGACAGGGGGCAACGAGCAGTACTTC
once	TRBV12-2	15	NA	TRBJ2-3	CASRCQREAPPFRYF	TGTGCAAGTCGCTGCCAGCGGGAGGCCCCCCCTTTCCGGTATTTT
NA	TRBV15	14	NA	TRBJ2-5	CATRGSVTGETQYF	TGTGCCACCAGGGGATCGGTAACGGGGGAGACCCAGTACTTC
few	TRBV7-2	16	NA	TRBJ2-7	CASSFARVVPNYEQYF	TGTGCCAGCAGCTTCGCCCGAGTAGTCCCTAACTACGAGCAGTACTTC
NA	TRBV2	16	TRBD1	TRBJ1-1	CASSEIRDSWTTEAFF	TGTGCCAGCAGTGAAATCCGGGACAGTTGGACCACTGAAGCTTTCTTT
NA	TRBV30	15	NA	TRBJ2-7	CAWSDSPWTGGFQYF	TGTGCCTGGAGTGATTCCCCATGGACAGGAGGGTTTCAGTACTTC
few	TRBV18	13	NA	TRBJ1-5	CASSLGVSQPQHF	TGTGCCAGCTCACTGGGCGTAAGCCAGCCCCAGCATTTT
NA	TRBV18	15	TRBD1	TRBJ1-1	CASSVRTGMNTEAFF	TGTGCCAGCTCAGTTCGGACAGGGATGAACACTGAAGCTTTCTTT
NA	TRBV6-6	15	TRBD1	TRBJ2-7	CASSLGQGPSYEQYF	TGTGCCAGCAGTTTAGGACAGGGTCCATCCTACGAGCAGTACTTC
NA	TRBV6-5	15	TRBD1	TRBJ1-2	CASSYSMDRGYGYTF	TGTGCCAGCAGTTACTCTATGGACAGGGGTTACGGCTACACCTTC
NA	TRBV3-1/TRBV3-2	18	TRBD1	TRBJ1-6	CASSRRGQGAARNSPLHF	TGTGCCAGCAGCCGAAGGGGACAGGGGGCGGCCCGAAATTCACCCCTCCACTTT
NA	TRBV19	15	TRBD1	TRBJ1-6	CASRTTGQGNSPLHF	TGTGCCAGTAGGACGACGGGACAGGGGAATTCACCCCTCCACTTT
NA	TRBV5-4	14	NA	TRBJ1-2	CASSLQGTNYGYTF	TGTGCCAGCAGCTTGCAGGGGACGAACTATGGCTACACCTTC
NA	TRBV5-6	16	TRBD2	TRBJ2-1	CASSPLAGVSYNEQFF	TGTGCCAGCAGCCCCCTAGCGGGGGTGTCCTACAATGAGCAGTTCTTC
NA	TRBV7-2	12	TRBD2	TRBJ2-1	CASSRSGAEQFF	TGTGCCAGCAGCCGCAGCGGGGCCGAGCAGTTCTTC
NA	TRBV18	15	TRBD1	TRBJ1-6	CASSLQGEISSPLHF	TGTGCCAGCTCACTGCAGGGGGAAATAAGTTCACCCCTCCACTTT
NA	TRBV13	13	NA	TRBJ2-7	CASSLQGSYEQYF	TGTGCCAGCAGCCTACAGGGTTCCTACGAGCAGTACTTC
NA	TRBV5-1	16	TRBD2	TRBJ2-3	CASSWTSEGARDTQYF	TGCGCCAGCAGCTGGACTAGCGAGGGAGCACGGGATACGCAGTATTTT
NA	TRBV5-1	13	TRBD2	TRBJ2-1	CASSQLISGEQFF	TGCGCCAGCAGCCAATTGATTAGCGGGGAGCAGTTCTTC
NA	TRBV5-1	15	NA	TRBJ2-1	CASSYRVSSYNEQFF	TGCGCCAGCAGCTATCGGGTTAGCTCCTACAATGAGCAGTTCTTC
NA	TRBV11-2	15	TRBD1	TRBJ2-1	CASSFRDRGREEQFF	TGTGCCAGCAGCTTCCGGGACAGGGGCAGGGAGGAGCAGTTCTTC
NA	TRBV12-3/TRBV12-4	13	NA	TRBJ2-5	CASSLGTGETQYF	TGTGCCAGCAGTTTGGGGACTGGCGAGACCCAGTACTTC
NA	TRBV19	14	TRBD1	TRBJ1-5	CASQGNRGYQPQHF	TGTGCCAGCCAAGGGAACAGGGGATATCAGCCCCAGCATTTT
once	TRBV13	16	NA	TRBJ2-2	CASSQPHLGGTGELFF	TGTGCCAGCAGCCAGCCCCATCTAGGGGGCACCGGGGAGCTGTTTTTT
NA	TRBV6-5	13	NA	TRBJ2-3	CASTEVGGDTQYF	TGTGCCAGCACCGAAGTAGGGGGAGATACGCAGTATTTT
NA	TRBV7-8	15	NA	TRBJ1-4	CASSLLGRMNEKLFF	TGTGCCAGCAGCTTACTTGGCAGGATGAATGAAAAACTGTTTTTT
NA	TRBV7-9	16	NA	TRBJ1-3	CASSPNPGSSGNTIYF	TGTGCCAGCAGCCCGAATCCGGGGAGCTCTGGAAACACCATATATTTT
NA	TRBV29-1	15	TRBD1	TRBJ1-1	CSVGPSQGRNTEAFF	TGCAGCGTCGGCCCTTCACAGGGGCGGAATACTGAAGCTTTCTTT
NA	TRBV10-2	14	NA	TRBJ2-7	CASSDLSSAYEQYF	TGCGCCAGCAGTGACCTCAGTTCCGCCTACGAGCAGTACTTC
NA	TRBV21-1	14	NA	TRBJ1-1	CASSKGAGVTEAFF	TGTGCCAGCAGCAAAGGGGCGGGGGTCACTGAAGCTTTCTTT
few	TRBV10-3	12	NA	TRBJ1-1	CAISEPPGKTFF	TGTGCCATCAGTGAGCCCCCGGGGAAGACTTTCTTT
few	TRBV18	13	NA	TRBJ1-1	CASSPDFAGGAFF	TGTGCCAGCTCACCAGATTTTGCCGGGGGAGCTTTCTTT
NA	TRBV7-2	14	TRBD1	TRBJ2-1	CASSSPGQYNEQFF	TGTGCCAGCAGCTCCCCGGGACAGTACAATGAGCAGTTCTTC
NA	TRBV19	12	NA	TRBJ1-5	CASQHSYQPQHF	TGTGCCAGTCAACATTCTTATCAGCCCCAGCATTTT
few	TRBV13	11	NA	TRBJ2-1	CASSLSNEQFF	TGTGCCAGCAGCTTATCTAATGAGCAGTTCTTC
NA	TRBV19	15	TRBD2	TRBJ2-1	CASSIAGGLVNEQFF	TGTGCCAGTAGTATAGCGGGAGGGCTTGTCAATGAGCAGTTCTTC